This is a list of T cell receptor beta chains from one sample in a study of T cell repertoires in cytomegalovirus infection. TCRdb re-called the reads with MiXCR, one entry per CDR3 protein. This table has about 240,000 distinct CDR3 sequences, about 5.9% appearing once. The sequencing sample was made of PBMCs. Receptors originate from a human donor in good health (CMV status not recorded). Some clones in this sample may be carry-over from other donors' samples. CDR3s include the opening cysteine and the closing phenylalanine or tryptophan. Each record gives: V gene, CDR3 protein.

TRBV20-1 CSLHAWTGDRQINSPLHF
TRBV6-1 CASSRGQSAEAFF
TRBV7-2 CASSFSGGVETQYF
TRBV7-2 CASSLAGHHNSPLHF
TRBV30 CAWSEYAGRQETQYF
TRBV23-1 CASSQPNRGFYEQYF
TRBV19 CASSISDSPGANVLTF
TRBV7-2 CASSFRGGTNEKLFF
TRBV20-1 CSARLQEGYGYTF
TRBV14 CASSQRDGVEAFF
TRBV11-2 CASRPWNTGELFF
TRBV20-1 CSAGLAEETQYF
TRBV12-3/TRBV12-4 CASSFLTGGPNEQFF